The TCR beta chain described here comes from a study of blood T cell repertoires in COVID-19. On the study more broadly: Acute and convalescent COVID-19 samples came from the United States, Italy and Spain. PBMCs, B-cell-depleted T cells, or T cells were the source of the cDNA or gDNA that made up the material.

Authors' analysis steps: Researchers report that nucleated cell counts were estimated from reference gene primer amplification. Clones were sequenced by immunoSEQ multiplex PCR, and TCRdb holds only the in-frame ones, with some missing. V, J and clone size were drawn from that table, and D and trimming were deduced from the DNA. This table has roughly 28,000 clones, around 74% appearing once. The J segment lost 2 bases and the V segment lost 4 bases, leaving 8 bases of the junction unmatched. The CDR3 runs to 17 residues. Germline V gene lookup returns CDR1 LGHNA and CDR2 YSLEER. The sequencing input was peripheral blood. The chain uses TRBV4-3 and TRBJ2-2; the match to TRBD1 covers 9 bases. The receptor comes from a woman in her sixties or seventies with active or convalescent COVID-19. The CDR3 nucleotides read TGCGCCAGCAGCCTTAGCCCACAGGGGGCAAACACCGGGGAGCTGTTTTTT. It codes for CASSLSPQGANTGELFF.